This TCR beta chain was recovered during a study of yellow fever vaccine responses in identical twins. As regards this clonotype: The antigen is not known.

Study-level findings and limits: Reportedly, the response of twins' T cells to the vaccine seemed partly convergent, partly personalized.

TCRdb reprocessed the RT-PCR reads with MiXCR, giving one entry per CDR3 protein. Among 15,000 to 20,000 distinct CDR3 sequences listed, about four fifths were seen once. Trimming left V 6 bases short and J 5 bases short, with 19 bases between. The CDR3 totals 14 residues. The germline V gene has CDR1 DFQATT and CDR2 SNEGSKA (reference sequence). This chain uses TRBV20-1 with TRBJ1-1, with D perhaps TRBD1 (6 bases). This sample comprised T cells from blood (PBMCs), unsorted or a sorted subset (not recorded which), obtained before or after yellow fever vaccination (not recorded which). The clonotype originates from a woman aged 18-29 years who received the yellow fever vaccine. The CDR3 loop reads CSADRHYAKTEAFF. The CDR3 DNA is TGCAGTGCGGACAGACACTATGCTAAGACTGAAGCTTTCTTT.